Reported below is one T cell receptor (beta chain). Antigen unknown. There are 13 residues in the CDR3. From germline, CDR1 is MDHEN and CDR2 SYDVKM. V lost 10 bases and J 3 bases, leaving 15 bases between the germline ends. Donors sampled were nominally healthy, though unrecorded immune exposures were likely. The source of the sample is a study of cytomegalovirus exposure and HLA in healthy donors. Regarding the study as a whole: Later on, analysis showed that most CMV-associated TCR beta chains appeared to be HLA-restricted.

Use of 60 Vbeta and 13 Jbeta primers characterized the PCR. Per the authors' pipeline: In a later analysis, approximately 73 million unique TCR beta chains included roughly 11 million shared by two or more donors. Profiled with immunoSEQ multiplex PCR; TCRdb holds only in-frame clones, not every one. That table furnishes V, J and clone size, whereas the DNA furnished D and trimming. Seen in this sample are 55,000 to 85,000 clones; the ten most common clones hold about 3.8%. The receptor was derived from a female donor in good health and CMV-seropositive. The gene calls are TRBV28 and TRBJ1-2; D might be TRBD1 (5 bases). The material sequenced was PBMCs. The CDR3 loop is CAITGGIYYGYTF. The CDR3 DNA sequence: TGTGCCATTACGGGGGGGATTTACTATGGCTACACCTTC.